The 9 T cell receptor beta chains presented below share a single source sample, sequenced in a study of Ad26.COV2.S vaccination and SARS-CoV-2 variants. Specified treatment: around 19 received Ad26.COV2.S at low or high dose, single or two shots; several received placebo; per-sample allocation not given. Vaccine and placebo recipients were sampled on day 63 after the first injection. The data were produced by immunoSEQ multiplex PCR, yet TCRdb's version contains in-frame clones alone and is incomplete. The sample lists about 420,000 clones, more than 75% occurring once. Sequencing was performed on peripheral blood, taken in a trial of Ad26.COV2.S vaccine versus placebo. The origin of the receptors is a person between 18 and 65 years old who received the Ad26.COV2.S COVID-19 vaccine or a placebo.

This clone was seen only a few times. The genes are TRBV11-2 and TRBJ2-7; 8 bases match TRBD2. The CDR3 extends over 15 amino acids. The germline V gene has CDR1 SGHAT and CDR2 FQNNGV. Trimming at V came to 1 base and at J to 2 bases, leaving 4 bases not matched to a gene. The CDR3 nucleotides are TGTGCCAGCAGCTTAGCCGGGGGGGCGACCTACGAGCAGTACTTC. Translating it yields CASSLAGGATYEQYF.

V and J are TRBV15 and TRBJ2-3; D is possibly TRBD2 (6 bases). The germline V gene encodes CDR1 LNHNV and CDR2 YYDKDF (reference sequence). Trimming stripped 3 bases from V and 5 bases from J, with 15 bases between. The CDR3 totals 15 residues. The DNA for the CDR3 is TGTGCCACCAGCAGGGACTACTCGGTTGGAGATACGCAGTATTTT. This sequence encodes CATSRDYSVGDTQYF.

The V and J genes are TRBV5-5 and TRBJ2-7, with D possibly matching TRBD1 (6 bases). Germline V gene sequence: CDR1 SGHKS, CDR2 YYEKEE (reference sequence). V shed 0 bases and J shed 7 bases, with 14 bases lying between them. The CDR3 contains 14 residues. CDR3 residues: CASSLGQGMREQYF. Written as DNA, the CDR3 is TGTGCCAGCAGCTTGGGCCAGGGGATGAGGGAGCAGTACTTC.

The CDR3 here is CASTGRVGGKLFF. Here the CDR3 DNA reads TGTGCCAGCACCGGACGCGTGGGAGGAAAACTGTTTTTT. J is TRBJ1-4 and V is TRBV6-5; the D is unclear. CDR3 length equals 13 residues. Germline V CDR1 and CDR2: MNHEY, SVGAGI. Trimming removed 7 bases from V and 10 bases from J, with 16 bases in between.

The V gene is TRBV3-1 (or the pseudogene TRBV3-2), the J gene TRBJ1-1; D unclear. The germline V gene has CDR1 LGHDT and CDR2 YNNKEL (reference sequence). Trimming left V 0 bases short and J 1 base short, with 12 bases between. This CDR3 contains 16 residues. This CDR3 reads CASSQDNARPNTEAFF. The CDR3 DNA sequence: TGTGCCAGCAGCCAAGATAACGCCAGACCGAACACTGAAGCTTTCTTT.

The rearrangement joins TRBV19 to TRBJ2-7; D is tentatively TRBD1 or TRBD2 (7 bases each). The CDR3 is made up of 15 amino acids. From germline, CDR1 is LNHDA and CDR2 SQIVND (reference sequence). V dropped 5 bases and J dropped 0 bases, with 14 bases sitting between them. CDR3 in DNA: TGTGCCAGTAGTTCCCAGGGGGGGGGCTCCTACGAGCAGTACTTC. Its protein is CASSSQGGGSYEQYF.

This clone showed up just once. This sequence joins TRBV2 and TRBJ2-7, with a weak D call TRBD1 (6 bases). The CDR3 is made up of 15 amino acids. V lost 5 bases, J lost 0 bases, and 14 bases lay in between. Germline CDR1 is SNHLY and CDR2 is FYNNEI. The CDR3 bases are TGTGCCAGCAGTTACCGGGACATGAGCTCCTACGAGCAGTACTTC. Translation gives CASSYRDMSSYEQYF.

The chain joins TRBV19 to TRBJ1-1, with TRBD1 as a possible D gene (5 bases). CDR1 and CDR2 (germline): LNHDA, SQIVND (reference sequence). V was pared by 3 bases and J by 1 base, with 9 bases between. The CDR3 has 14 amino acids. The chain's CDR3 is CASSIEGWNTEAFF. CDR3 DNA sequence: TGTGCCAGTAGTATTGAGGGGTGGAACACTGAAGCTTTCTTT.

The chain has TRBV3-1 (or the pseudogene TRBV3-2) and TRBJ2-3, with TRBD2 identical over 8 bases. Germline assignment: CDR1 LGHDT and CDR2 YNNKEL (reference sequence). The ends lost 1 base at V and 0 bases at J; junction bases unmatched: 3. This CDR3 region has 16 residues. CDR3 coding DNA: TGTGCCAGCAGCCAAGGCAGCGGGGGCAGCACAGATACGCAGTATTTT. This gives the protein CASSQGSGGSTDTQYF.